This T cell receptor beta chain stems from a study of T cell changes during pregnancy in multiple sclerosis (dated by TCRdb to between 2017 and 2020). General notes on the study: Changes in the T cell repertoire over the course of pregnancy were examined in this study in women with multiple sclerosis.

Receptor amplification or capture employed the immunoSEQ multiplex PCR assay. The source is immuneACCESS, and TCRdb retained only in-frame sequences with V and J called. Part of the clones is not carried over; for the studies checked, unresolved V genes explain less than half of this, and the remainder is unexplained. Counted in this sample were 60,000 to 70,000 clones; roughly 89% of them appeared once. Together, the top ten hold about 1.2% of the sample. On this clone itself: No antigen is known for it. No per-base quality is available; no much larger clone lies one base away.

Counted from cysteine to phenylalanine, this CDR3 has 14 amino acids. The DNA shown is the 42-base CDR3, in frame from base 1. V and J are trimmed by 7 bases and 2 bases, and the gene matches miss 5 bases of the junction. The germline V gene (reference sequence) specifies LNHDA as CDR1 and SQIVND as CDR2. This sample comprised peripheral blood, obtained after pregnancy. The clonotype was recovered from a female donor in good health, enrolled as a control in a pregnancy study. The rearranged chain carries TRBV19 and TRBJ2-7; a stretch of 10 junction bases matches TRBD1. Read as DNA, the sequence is TGTGCCAGTAAGAGGGACAGGGGTACCTACGAGCAGTACTTC. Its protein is CASKRDRGTYEQYF.